The 30 T cell receptor beta chains reported below all come from one sample, sequenced in a study of tumor-infiltrating lymphocytes in oesophageal squamous cell carcinoma. TCRdb re-analysed the PCR reads in MiXCR, keeping a single row per CDR3 protein. The sample has under 20,000 distinct CDR3 sequences, around 38% seen once. Sequenced material: normal esophageal tissue next to the tumor. The receptors come from a male donor with esophageal squamous cell carcinoma.

This chain connects TRBV7-3 to TRBJ2-1; D call uncertain. V was clipped by 0 bases and J by 0 bases, with 6 bases between them. Germline V lookup: CDR1 SGHTA, CDR2 FQGTGA. This CDR3 is 15 amino acids long. CDR3 loop: CASSLTVSSYNEQFF. The CDR3 DNA reads as TGTGCCAGCAGCTTAACTGTAAGCTCCTACAATGAGCAGTTCTTC.

This clonotype was observed a handful of times. The chain has TRBV7-3 and TRBJ2-5, with D tentatively TRBD2 (5 bases). The CDR3 extends over 13 amino acids. Trimming took 5 bases from V and 0 from J, leaving 7 bases between them. Germline V CDR1 and CDR2: SGHTA, FQGTGA. The DNA for the CDR3 is TGTGCCAGCAGCAGGGAGTACCAAGAGACCCAGTACTTC. Its protein is CASSREYQETQYF.

The rearrangement links TRBV24-1 to TRBJ2-4, with D hard to call. The assigned J gene may be wrong: the sequence end matches TRBJ2-5 better. The CDR3 loop spans 13 amino acids. The germline gives CDR1 KGHDR, CDR2 SFDVKD. In DNA form, the CDR3 reads TGTGCCACCAGTCAACAGTATCAAGAGACCCAGTACTTC. Amino acids: CATSQQYQETQYF.

In the case of this clonotype: This CDR3 fails to terminate in the conserved phenylalanine or tryptophan, so it likely reflects a read error. The DNA is left out, because the CDR3 cannot be placed on it with certainty; the CDR3 is given as TCRdb lists it. The genes are TRBV6-8 and TRBJ2-7; TRBD1 is taken as the D call from the table, unchecked against the DNA. A total of 17 residues make up the CDR3, ends included. The germline V gene has CDR1 MNHGY and CDR2 SAAAGT. This chain's CDR3 is CATFDISGQGSGYTFGS.

The J gene is TRBJ1-2, the V gene TRBV7-8, with 8 bases matching TRBD1. CDR3 length: 16 amino acids. Germline trimming cut 1 base from V and 7 bases from J; bases unmatched to any gene: 11. Germline values: CDR1 SGHVS, CDR2 FQNEAQ. The DNA for the CDR3 is TGTGCCAGCAGCTTAGAAGGGGGGGGACAGGAGACTGGCTACACCTTC. Translating gives CASSLEGGGQETGYTF.

This rearrangement joins TRBV5-5 to TRBJ2-1; no reliable D call. With 4 bases removed from V and 4 bases from J, the gap between germline ends came to 3 bases. CDR1 is SGHKS and CDR2 is YYEKEE in the germline V gene (reference sequence). CDR3 length: 11 amino acids. CDR3 sequence: CASSQYNEQFF. The CDR3 DNA is TGTGCCAGCAGCCAGTACAATGAGCAGTTCTTC.

As regards this clonotype: One junction end does not reproduce the germline sequence, and a read error may be involved. The CDR3 DNA is TGTGCCAGCAGCTTAGTTTGGGGCTATTCGTTCTTC. Its translation is CASSLVWGYSFF. The V and J genes are TRBV7-2 and TRBJ1-1, with D perhaps TRBD1 (5 bases). The germline V gene encodes CDR1 SGHTA and CDR2 FQGNSA. CDR3 length: 12 residues.

Relative to its sample, this clonotype is medium-sized. A much bigger clone sits one base away, suggesting this may be a read error. This chain links TRBV7-8 with TRBJ2-7; unclear D gene. Trimming stripped 1 base from V and 7 bases from J, with 23 bases between. Germline lookup yields CDR1 SGHVS and CDR2 FQNEAQ. This CDR3 comprises 17 residues. CDR3 coding DNA: TGTGCCAGCAGCTTAGTCCAGGCGGAATGGTTGGTCAATGAGCAGTACTTC. Translated, it gives CASSLVQAEWLVNEQYF. Full variable domain (remainder filled in from reference TRBV7-8 and TRBJ2-7): GAGVSQSPRYKVAKRGQDVALRCDPISGHVSLFWYQQALGQGPEFLTYFQNEAQLDKSGLPSDRFFAERPEGSVSTLKIQRTQQEDSAVYLCASSLVQAEWLVNEQYFGPGTRLTVT.

This clonotype was counted a few times. The J gene is TRBJ2-7, the V gene TRBV7-6; D is possibly TRBD2 (6 bases). The DNA end favors TRBJ2-5, so the J call may be wrong. Germline V CDR1 and CDR2: SGHVS, FNYEAQ. There are 13 residues in the CDR3. This CDR3 is CASSLGGRETQYF. In DNA, the CDR3 is TGTGCCAGCAGCTTAGGAGGGAGGGAGACCCAGTACTTC.

On this clonotype: The CDR3 ends on some other residue instead of the conserved phenylalanine or tryptophan, so this is likely a read error. No DNA is shown, since the ends of the CDR3 on it are uncertain; the CDR3 is the one TCRdb lists. The chain is built from TRBV7-4 and TRBJ1-1; the table names TRBD1, a call not compared with the DNA. Germline V gives CDR1 SGHVT, CDR2 SQSDAQ. Inclusive of both ends, the CDR3 amounts to 18 amino acids. CDR3 in amino acids: CASSTSCGIATSPSILVM.

This clonotype was observed a handful of times. This chain links TRBV12-3 or TRBV12-4 with TRBJ2-2; a possible D gene is TRBD1 (5 bases). V shed 7 bases and J shed 2 bases, with 17 bases lying between them. The CDR3 loop spans 16 amino acids. The CDR3: CASIFGLDSNTGELFF. The CDR3 DNA reads as TGTGCCAGCATCTTCGGTTTAGACAGTAACACCGGGGAGCTGTTTTTT.

The chain carries TRBV3-1 and TRBJ2-3; D unresolved. CDR1 and CDR2 (germline): LGHDT, YNNKEL (reference sequence). This CDR3 has 16 amino acids. Trimming pared 5 bases from V and 3 bases from J, leaving 18 bases between. CDR3 nucleotides: TGTGCCAGCAGCGCCATGGGCAGTCCAGGTACAGATACGCAGTATTTT. Translation gives CASSAMGSPGTDTQYF.

With respect to this clonotype: The CDR3 carries no conserved terminal phenylalanine or tryptophan, so it likely arises from a read error. Because the CDR3's place on the DNA is in doubt, the DNA is left out and the CDR3 is given as listed by TCRdb. The V gene is TRBV7-2, the J gene TRBJ2-3; TRBD2 is the table's D call and was not checked against the DNA. CDR1 is SGHTA, CDR2 FQGNSA, per germline. The length of the CDR3 is 16 amino acids, counting both ends. The CDR3 sequence: CASSLNRGGDEQFFGP.

Points on this clonotype: The junction departs from the called germline gene at one end, perhaps through a read error. The chain joins TRBV5-3 to TRBJ2-7; TRBD1 is a possible D gene (6 bases). Gene TRBJ2-5 matches the end of the DNA better, so the J call may be wrong. TRBV5-3 is classed as an ORF, of uncertain function. This CDR3 is built from 14 residues. The chain's CDR3 is CASSLDREQETQYF. The CDR3 DNA sequence: TGTGCCAGCAGCTTGGACAGAGAGCAAGAGACCCAGTACTTC.

V usage is TRBV7-6 and J usage is TRBJ2-4; D is possibly TRBD1 (6 bases). Near its end, the DNA agrees better with TRBJ2-7, so the J call may be wrong. CDR1 SGHVS and CDR2 FNYEAQ come from the germline V gene. The CDR3 length is 14 residues. The CDR3, as DNA: TGTGCCAGCAGCCCCCGGACAGCCTCCTACGAGCAGTACTTC. This gives the protein CASSPRTASYEQYF.

This clonotype was seen only a few times. This rearrangement joins TRBV11-2 to TRBJ2-1; D remains unclear. The CDR3 contains 15 residues. Per germline, CDR1 SGHAT and CDR2 FQNNGV. With 0 bases removed from V and 6 bases from J, the gap between germline ends came to 12 bases. In DNA form, the CDR3 reads TGTGCCAGCAGCTTAGATCTTAGTTCGTTCAATGAGCAGTTCTTC. Its protein product is CASSLDLSSFNEQFF.

In this sample, this clonotype turned up many times. The chain recombines TRBV28 with TRBJ2-3, with 13 bases identical to TRBD2. The germline gives CDR1 MDHEN, CDR2 SYDVKM. The junction had 8 bases not matched to a gene; V was cut back by 5 bases and J by 6 bases. The CDR3 has 16 amino acids. For the CDR3, the DNA is TGTGCCAGCAGTCCTAGGACTAGCGGGAGAGGTGATACGCAGTATTTT. Translating it yields CASSPRTSGRGDTQYF.

This clonotype has ten or more counts. The V call is TRBV24-1, the J call TRBJ2-5, with D uncertain. The ends were cut back, 3 bases at V and 1 base at J, with 8 bases in the middle. The CDR3 is 14 amino acids. Germline values: CDR1 KGHDR, CDR2 SFDVKD. This chain's CDR3 is CATSDNGFQETQYF. CDR3 DNA: TGTGCCACCAGTGATAATGGGTTCCAAGAGACCCAGTACTTC.

This clonotype is classed as medium-sized (0.01 to 0.1%). This rearrangement joins TRBV12-3 or TRBV12-4 to TRBJ2-7; D call uncertain. CDR3 size: 14 residues. The V and J ends lost 1 base and 4 bases respectively, with 11 bases between them. CDR3 coding DNA: TGTGCCAGCAGTTTAGGGCAGGACCTATACGAGCAGTACTTC. This gives the protein CASSLGQDLYEQYF.

Regarding this clonotype: One junction end disagrees with the germline gene, perhaps due to a read error. V and J are TRBV12-5 and TRBJ2-3, with TRBD2 identical over 10 bases. CDR1 and CDR2 from the germline V gene are LGHNT and FRNRAP. This CDR3 spans 15 amino acids. CDR3 sequence (DNA): TGTACTAGTGCCCCGGGACTAGCGAGGGGAGATACGCAGTATTTT. Its translation is CTSAPGLARGDTQYF.

The V gene is TRBV6-8, the J gene TRBJ2-2; 12 nucleotides match TRBD1. The CDR3 loop spans 21 amino acids. The V and J ends lost 2 bases and 2 bases, in that order; junction bases with no gene match: 15. Germline V gene lookup returns CDR1 MNHGY and CDR2 SAAAGT. DNA for the CDR3: TGTGCCAGCAGTTACCCCGGGACAGGGGGCCGGGGACCCCGAAACACCGGGGAGCTGTTTTTT. It yields the protein CASSYPGTGGRGPRNTGELFF.

This clonotype has at least ten counts. This chain links TRBV28 with TRBJ2-1; TRBD1 aligns across 8 bases. The ends lost 6 bases at V and 7 bases at J; junction bases unmatched: 11. Germline V gene data show CDR1 as MDHEN and CDR2 as SYDVKM. The CDR3 is 15 residues long. The CDR3 bases are TGTGCCAGCAGGCTACAGGGGGTAATGCTAAATGAGCAGTTCTTC. This translates into CASRLQGVMLNEQFF.

There are many counts of this clonotype. A much larger clone is a single base away; this may be a read error. The gene calls are TRBV7-9 and TRBJ2-1; the match to TRBD2 covers 13 bases. The better agreement between TRBJ2-7 and the DNA end casts doubt on the J call. There are 19 residues in the CDR3. Germline V gives CDR1 SEHNR, CDR2 FQNEAQ (reference sequence). CDR3 amino acids: CASSSGLAGLLSSYNEQYF. The CDR3 DNA sequence: TGTGCCAGCAGCTCGGGACTAGCGGGGCTCTTGAGCTCCTACAATGAGCAGTACTTC.

Only a few counts were recorded for this clonotype. The chain joins TRBV5-4 to TRBJ2-3; possibly TRBD1 for D (5 bases). With 3 bases removed from V and 1 base from J, the gap between germline ends came to 15 bases. From germline, CDR1 is SGHNT and CDR2 YYREEE (reference sequence). The CDR3 contains 16 residues. DNA of the CDR3: TGTGCCAGCAGCTACCCCACAGGTACTGGCACAGATACGCAGTATTTT. Its protein product is CASSYPTGTGTDTQYF.

V gene TRBV12-3 or TRBV12-4 combines with J gene TRBJ2-3, with 15 bases aligning to TRBD2. This CDR3 has 18 amino acids. V lost 6 bases, J lost 4 bases, and 11 bases stayed unmatched. In nucleotides, the CDR3 is TGTGCCAGCAGAGGTCCGGGACTAGCGGGAGGAGGGGCAGATACGCAGTATTTT. Its translation is CASRGPGLAGGGADTQYF.

The chain joins TRBV7-8 to TRBJ2-7; 7 bases fit TRBD2. V lost 4 bases to trimming and J lost 7 bases; unmatched junction nucleotides: 13. The length of the CDR3 is 15 residues. Germline CDR1 and CDR2: SGHVS and FQNEAQ. Here the CDR3 reads CASSSRDYPPREQYF. As DNA, the CDR3 is TGTGCCAGCAGCTCCCGGGACTACCCTCCGAGGGAGCAGTACTTC.

This clonotype was found many times. A junction boundary mismatches the germline segment, possibly from a read error. This chain uses TRBV5-4 with TRBJ2-3, with TRBD2 matching 8 bases. Germline V gene sequence: CDR1 SGHNT, CDR2 YYREEE (reference sequence). The CDR3 length is 21 residues. CDR3 nucleotides: TGCGCCAGCAGCCTCCCGACACGGGCGAGGAGCGCGGGAGGAGTCACAGATACGCAGTATTTT. This translates into CASSLPTRARSAGGVTDTQYF. The variable domain in full, completed from reference TRBV5-4 and TRBJ2-3, reads ETGVTQSPTHLIKTRGQQVTLRCSSQSGHNTVSWYQQALGQGPQFIFQYYREEENGRGNFPPRFSGLQFPNYSSELNVNALELDDSALYLCASSLPTRARSAGGVTDTQYFGPGTRLTVL.

This clonotype turned up a few times. The genes are TRBV12-3 or TRBV12-4 and TRBJ2-7; possibly TRBD1 for D (6 bases). Judging by the DNA end, TRBJ2-1 fits better; the J call may be wrong. The CDR3 extends over 13 amino acids. The CDR3 DNA reads TGTGCCAGCAGTCCCCACACAGGGAATGAGCAGTTCTTC. Encoded protein: CASSPHTGNEQFF.

By sample share, this clonotype is medium-sized. J is TRBJ2-7 and V is TRBV7-9; 7 positions match TRBD1. This CDR3 spans 14 amino acids. With V trimmed by 0 bases and J by 5 bases, 4 bases remained unmatched. The germline CDR1 and CDR2 sequences are SEHNR and FQNEAQ (reference sequence). The CDR3 bases are TGTGCCAGCAGCTTAGCGACAGGGCGGAACGAGCAGTACTTC. This sequence encodes CASSLATGRNEQYF. The full variable domain, with the rest looked up from reference TRBV7-9 and TRBJ2-7, is DTGVSQNPRHKITKRGQNVTFRCDPISEHNRLYWYRQTLGQGPEFLTYFQNEAQLEKSRLLSDRFSAERPKGSFSTLEIQRTEQGDSAMYLCASSLATGRNEQYFGPGTRLTVT.

This clonotype occurred many times. A much larger clone lies a single base off, so this may be a read error. This chain links TRBV12-3 or TRBV12-4 with TRBJ2-7, with D perhaps matching TRBD1 or TRBD2 (5 bases each). Trimming pared 5 bases from V and 7 bases from J, leaving 21 bases between. CDR3 length: 15 amino acids. The CDR3 sequence is CASSRNSGRYNEQYF. The CDR3 coding sequence is TGTGCCAGCAGTCGAAATTCGGGACGTTACAATGAGCAGTACTTC.